This T cell receptor (beta chain) was captured by sequencing in a study of spatial heterogeneity in lung cancer (dated by TCRdb to the late 2010s). Concerning the study at large: Beta-chain transcripts were consistently detected in greater numbers than alpha-chain transcripts, which likely reflected higher beta-chain transcript abundance. In the raw uncorrected reads, each unique combination of TCR and UMI appeared more than ten times on average. TCR alpha and beta repertoires were quantitatively compared across multiple tumor regions, matched nontumor lung and blood in non-small cell lung cancer. TCR repertoire features were related to nonsynonymous mutation counts determined by whole-exome sequencing of tumor tissue. At surgery, both alpha and beta chains were TCR-sequenced in around 240 tumor regions, 63 to 65 matched nontumor lung samples and a few dozen PBMC samples. General conclusions and limits of the study: Ubiquitous expanded tumor TCRs were found in blood more often at tumor resection than at routine follow-up. Additional single-cell paired TCR alpha and beta sequencing was considered necessary to confirm, at a functional level, the hypothesis that regional TCRs recognize regional mutations.

The library was produced with 5' RACE. The instrument given in TCRdb is NextSeq 500. In the TCR library protocol, a unique molecular identifier was attached to each TCR cDNA molecule so that PCR and sequencing errors could be corrected. On the authors' methods: Decombinator tools were used for TCR identification, UMI-based error correction and CDR3 extraction. TCRs above a frequency of 2 per 1,000, corresponding to the top 1% of the tumor frequency distribution, were defined as expanded. Renyi diversity was calculated using the R vegan package after each repertoire was subsampled 100 times to 5,000 TCRs. CDR3 similarity networks were constructed using string-kernel similarity of amino acid triplets, with links drawn between CDR3s whose pairwise similarity was above 0.82. TCRdb reprocessing: public reads trimmed at Q25 with fastp, clones called with MiXCR, in-frame beta chains kept. Every CDR3 protein is listed once, alongside the most common genes and DNA of its rows. The V and J calls were determined by TCRdb, not by the authors. Recorded for this sample are roughly 13,000 distinct CDR3 sequences; about 3.8% of them occurred a single time. The ten largest clones take up more than 40% of the sample.

The time point label, as the study defines it: sample taken at primary tumor resection. TCR sequencing used whole RNA extracted from tumor and nontumor lung tissue, or from cryopreserved PBMC samples, without cell sorting. Samples were obtained from 72 patients with early-stage, untreated non-small cell lung cancer from the lung TRACERx cohort. Only patients for whom sufficient RNA was available from at least two tumor regions were selected for TCR sequencing. This clonotype was found many times. Its cognate antigen has yet to be identified. Base qualities are missing; no much larger clone stands one base away. Within a library made for alpha chains, this beta chain is off target, and its count is uninformative. V is cut by 2 bases and J by 1 base, and the space between the germline ends is 11 bases. The germline V gene gives CDR1 as SGHTA and CDR2 as FQGNSA. From its cysteine to its phenylalanine, the CDR3 spans 16 amino acids. Left in the record is the CDR3 DNA by itself, 48 bases read in frame from the first base.

The sequencing here drew on PBMCs, taken at surgery. The rearranged chain carries TRBV7-2 and TRBJ1-4, with the D gene not confidently named. The source of this sequence is a male donor with early-stage non-small cell lung cancer. The CDR3 has the sequence CASSLFRRGTNEKLFF. The nucleotide sequence is TGTGCCAGCAGCTTATTCCGCCGGGGAACTAATGAAAAACTGTTTTTT.